This TCR beta chain comes out of a study of monozygotic twins with cystic fibrosis. Study-level background: Library input was about 3.3 micrograms of fragmented DNA, with approximately 16 PCR cycles.

Germline V gene data show CDR1 as MGHDK and CDR2 as SYGVNS. This CDR3 region has 16 residues. Trimming shortened V by 6 bases and J by 1 base, and 16 bases separated the two germline ends. The protocol was immunoSEQ multiplex PCR, while the TCRdb copy is restricted to in-frame clones and leaves out a portion. This table has roughly 28,000 clones, around four fifths appearing once. The receptor was isolated from a girl aged 2-10 years with cystic fibrosis. The chain couples TRBV25-1 to TRBJ2-1; possibly TRBD2 for D (6 bases). What was sequenced was blood. CDR3 nucleotides: TGTGCCAGCAGGGCTTCCGGGAGCCCATCCTACAATGAGCAGTTCTTC. This translates into CASRASGSPSYNEQFF. Complete variable domain (other parts from reference TRBV25-1 and TRBJ2-1): EADIYQTPRYLVIGTGKKITLECSQTMGHDKMYWYQQDPGMELHLIHYSYGVNSTEKGDLSSESTVSRIRTEHFPLTLESARPSHTSQYLCASRASGSPSYNEQFFGPGTRLTVL.